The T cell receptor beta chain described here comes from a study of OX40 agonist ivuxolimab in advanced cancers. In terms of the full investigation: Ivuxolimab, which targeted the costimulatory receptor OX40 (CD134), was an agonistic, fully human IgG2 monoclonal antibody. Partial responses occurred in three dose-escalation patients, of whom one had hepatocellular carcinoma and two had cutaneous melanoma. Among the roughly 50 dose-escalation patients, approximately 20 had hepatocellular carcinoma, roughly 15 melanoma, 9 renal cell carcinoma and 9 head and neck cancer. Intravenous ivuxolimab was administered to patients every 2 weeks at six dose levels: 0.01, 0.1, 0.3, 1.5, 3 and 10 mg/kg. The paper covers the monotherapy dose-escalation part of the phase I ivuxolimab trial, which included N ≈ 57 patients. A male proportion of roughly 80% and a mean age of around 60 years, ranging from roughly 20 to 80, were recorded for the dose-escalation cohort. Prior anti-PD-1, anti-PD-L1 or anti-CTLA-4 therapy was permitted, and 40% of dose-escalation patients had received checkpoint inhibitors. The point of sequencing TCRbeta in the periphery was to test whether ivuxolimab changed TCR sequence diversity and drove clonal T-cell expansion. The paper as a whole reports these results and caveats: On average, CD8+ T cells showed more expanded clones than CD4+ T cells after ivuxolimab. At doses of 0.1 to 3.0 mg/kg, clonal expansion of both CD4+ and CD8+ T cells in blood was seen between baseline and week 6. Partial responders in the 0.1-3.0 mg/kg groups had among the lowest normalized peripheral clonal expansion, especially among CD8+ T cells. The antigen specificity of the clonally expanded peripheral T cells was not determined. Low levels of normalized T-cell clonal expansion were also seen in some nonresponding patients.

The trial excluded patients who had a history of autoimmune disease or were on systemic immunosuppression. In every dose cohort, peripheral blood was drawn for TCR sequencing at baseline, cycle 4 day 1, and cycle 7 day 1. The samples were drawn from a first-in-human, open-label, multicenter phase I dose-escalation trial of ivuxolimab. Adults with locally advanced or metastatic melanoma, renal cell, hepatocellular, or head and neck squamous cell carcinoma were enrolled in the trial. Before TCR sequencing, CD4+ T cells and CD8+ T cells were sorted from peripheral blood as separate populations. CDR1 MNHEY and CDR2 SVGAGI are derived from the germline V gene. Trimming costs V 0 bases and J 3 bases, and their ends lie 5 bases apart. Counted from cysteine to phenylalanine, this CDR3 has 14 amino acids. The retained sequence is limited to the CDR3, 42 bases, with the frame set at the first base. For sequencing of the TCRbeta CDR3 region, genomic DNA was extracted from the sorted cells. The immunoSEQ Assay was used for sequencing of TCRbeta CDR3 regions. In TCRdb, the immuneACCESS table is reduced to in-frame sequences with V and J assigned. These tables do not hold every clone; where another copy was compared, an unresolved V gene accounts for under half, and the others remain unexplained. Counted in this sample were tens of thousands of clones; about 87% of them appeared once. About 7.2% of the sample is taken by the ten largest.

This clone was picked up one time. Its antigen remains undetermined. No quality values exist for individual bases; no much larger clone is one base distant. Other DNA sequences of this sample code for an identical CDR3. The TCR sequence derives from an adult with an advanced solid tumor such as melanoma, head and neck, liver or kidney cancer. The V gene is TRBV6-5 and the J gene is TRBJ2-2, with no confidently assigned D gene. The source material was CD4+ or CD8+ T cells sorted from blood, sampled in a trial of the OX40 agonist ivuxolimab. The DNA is TGTGCCAGCAGTTACTCGGGTTACACCGGGGAGCTGTTTTTT. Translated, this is CASSYSGYTGELFF.